This section outlines one T cell receptor beta chain sequence together with its context. This specimen comes from a study of blood T cell repertoires in COVID-19. Study-level background: PBMCs, B-cell-depleted T cells, or T cells provided the cDNA or gDNA that made up the material.

Germline loops: CDR1 SGHRS, CDR2 YFSETQ. The CDR3 has 17 residues. V trimming: 4 bases; J trimming: 3 bases; junction bases outside the gene matches: 12. Profiled with immunoSEQ multiplex PCR; TCRdb holds only in-frame clones, not every one. The sample contains some 120,000 clones, 80% to 90% of which appear only once. Sequencing was performed on peripheral blood. V is TRBV5-1 and J is TRBJ2-2; TRBD1 matches at 7 bases. This clonotype originated in a woman aged 55 to 70 with acute or convalescent COVID-19. In DNA form, the CDR3 reads TGCGCCAGCAGCGACGGGACAGCTTCAACCTACACCGGGGAGCTGTTTTTT. It codes for CASSDGTASTYTGELFF.